This is a list of T cell receptor beta chains from one sample in a study of cytomegalovirus exposure and HLA in healthy donors. TCRdb keeps only in-frame clones here, not all; method: immunoSEQ multiplex PCR. The sample has approximately 150,000 clones; nearly 70% are singletons. Sequencing used PBMCs. The receptors shown here come from a man in his thirties or forties in good health and CMV-seropositive. The CDR3 runs from the conserved cysteine through the conserved F or W. The order of the fields is clone size, V gene, D gene, J gene, CDR3 DNA, CDR3 protein. A D gene is named only where the DNA matches it firmly. Clone size, where shown, is once, few, many, or a class for clones that have expanded.

clone_size: -; v_call: TRBV6-6; d_call: -; j_call: TRBJ2-1; cdr3_nt: TGTGCCAGCAGCAAGGACTCGACGTCTTACAATGAGCAGTTCTTC; cdr3_aa: CASSKDSTSYNEQFF
clone_size: -; v_call: TRBV7-3; d_call: -; j_call: TRBJ2-2; cdr3_nt: TGTGCCAGCAGCTCCGGGGGACTTGCCTACAACACCGGGGAGCTGTTTTTT; cdr3_aa: CASSSGGLAYNTGELFF
clone_size: few; v_call: TRBV5-1; d_call: TRBD1; j_call: TRBJ2-7; cdr3_nt: TGCGCCAGCAGCTTGGGGACAGGGGGCTACGAGCAGTACTTC; cdr3_aa: CASSLGTGGYEQYF
clone_size: -; v_call: TRBV27; d_call: -; j_call: TRBJ2-5; cdr3_nt: TGTGCCAGCAGTTTGGTAGCGTACCAAGAGACCCAGTACTTC; cdr3_aa: CASSLVAYQETQYF
clone_size: -; v_call: TRBV19; d_call: TRBD1; j_call: TRBJ2-1; cdr3_nt: TGTGCCAGTGGGACAGACTACAATGAGCAGTTCTTC; cdr3_aa: CASGTDYNEQFF
clone_size: -; v_call: TRBV4-1; d_call: TRBD2; j_call: TRBJ2-4; cdr3_nt: TGCGCCAGCAGCCAAGTGCTAGCGGGAGGGGCTAACATTCAGTACTTC; cdr3_aa: CASSQVLAGGANIQYF
clone_size: -; v_call: TRBV30; d_call: -; j_call: TRBJ1-4; cdr3_nt: TGTGCCTGGAGATCAACCCCCGGGAGGGAGAGGACTGAAAAACTGTTTTTT; cdr3_aa: CAWRSTPGRERTEKLFF
clone_size: -; v_call: TRBV6-5; d_call: TRBD1; j_call: TRBJ1-1; cdr3_nt: TGTGCCACCCGACAGGGGAACACTGAAGCTTTCTTT; cdr3_aa: CATRQGNTEAFF
clone_size: -; v_call: TRBV2; d_call: TRBD2; j_call: TRBJ2-5; cdr3_nt: TGTGCCAGCAGGGGGACTAGTGGGAGGATGAAAGAGACCCAGTACTTC; cdr3_aa: CASRGTSGRMKETQYF
clone_size: once; v_call: TRBV4-1; d_call: -; j_call: TRBJ2-7; cdr3_nt: TGCGCCAGCAGCCAAGGAGGGTACGAGCAGTACTTC; cdr3_aa: CASSQGGYEQYF
clone_size: -; v_call: TRBV5-6; d_call: TRBD1; j_call: TRBJ2-7; cdr3_nt: TGTGCCAGCAGCTTGGGACAGGGTGTCACCTACGAGCAGTACTTC; cdr3_aa: CASSLGQGVTYEQYF
clone_size: -; v_call: TRBV10-3; d_call: TRBD1; j_call: TRBJ2-5; cdr3_nt: TGTGCCGTACGTTCGGACAGGGCAGAGACCCAGTACTTC; cdr3_aa: CAVRSDRAETQYF
clone_size: -; v_call: TRBV19; d_call: -; j_call: TRBJ1-1; cdr3_nt: TGTGCCAGTAGTATACGGGGGGCGGACACTGAAGCTTTCTTT; cdr3_aa: CASSIRGADTEAFF
clone_size: -; v_call: TRBV19; d_call: TRBD1; j_call: TRBJ2-6; cdr3_nt: TGTGCCAGTAGTATAGTGCGACAGGGGGAAGCTGGGGCCAACGTCCTGACTTTC; cdr3_aa: CASSIVRQGEAGANVLTF
clone_size: once; v_call: TRBV4-1; d_call: -; j_call: TRBJ1-5; cdr3_nt: TGCGCCAGCAGCCAATTTATAGCATATAGCAATCAGCCCCAGCATTTT; cdr3_aa: CASSQFIAYSNQPQHF
clone_size: -; v_call: TRBV7-2; d_call: -; j_call: TRBJ1-1; cdr3_nt: TGTGCCAGCAGCTTATTGGCCGGCGGGGGGACTGAAGCTTTCTTT; cdr3_aa: CASSLLAGGGTEAFF
clone_size: few; v_call: TRBV27; d_call: -; j_call: TRBJ1-2; cdr3_nt: TGTGCCAGCGCAATAGGGGGGGCCTTTTTTGGCTACACCTTC; cdr3_aa: CASAIGGAFFGYTF
clone_size: -; v_call: TRBV6-5; d_call: -; j_call: TRBJ2-1; cdr3_nt: TGTGCCAGCACCTTAGCGGCTAGCTCCTACAATGAGCAGTTCTTC; cdr3_aa: CASTLAASSYNEQFF
clone_size: -; v_call: TRBV28; d_call: -; j_call: TRBJ2-7; cdr3_nt: TGTGCCAGCAGCCCTGGGACTGCAGGCCGGGACGAGCAGTACTTC; cdr3_aa: CASSPGTAGRDEQYF
clone_size: -; v_call: TRBV10-1; d_call: -; j_call: TRBJ2-3; cdr3_nt: TGCGCCAGCAGTGTGTTCGACGGGCCCTCGGGGGATACGCAGTATTTT; cdr3_aa: CASSVFDGPSGDTQYF
clone_size: -; v_call: TRBV30; d_call: -; j_call: TRBJ2-5; cdr3_nt: TGTGCCTGGAGTGTCGTAAAAGAGACCCAGTACTTC; cdr3_aa: CAWSVVKETQYF
clone_size: -; v_call: TRBV5-1; d_call: TRBD2; j_call: TRBJ2-5; cdr3_nt: TGTGCCAGCAGCTTGGGACTAGCGGGAGGCCAAGAGACCCAGTACTTC; cdr3_aa: CASSLGLAGGQETQYF
clone_size: -; v_call: TRBV27; d_call: TRBD1; j_call: TRBJ1-5; cdr3_nt: TGTGCCAGCAGTCGGGCCAGGGGGCCGAGCAATCAGCCCCAGCATTTT; cdr3_aa: CASSRARGPSNQPQHF
clone_size: once; v_call: TRBV27; d_call: -; j_call: TRBJ1-1; cdr3_nt: TGTGCCAGCAGTTTTGGAGGTGAAGCTTTCTTT; cdr3_aa: CASSFGGEAFF
clone_size: -; v_call: TRBV7-2; d_call: TRBD2; j_call: TRBJ2-2; cdr3_nt: TGTGCCAGCAGCCTCGGGAGGGCGAACACCGGGGAGCTGTTTTTT; cdr3_aa: CASSLGRANTGELFF
clone_size: -; v_call: TRBV6-1; d_call: TRBD2; j_call: TRBJ2-7; cdr3_nt: TGTGCCAGCAGATTGGGAGGGTCCCTCGACGAGCAGTACTTC; cdr3_aa: CASRLGGSLDEQYF
clone_size: few; v_call: TRBV5-1; d_call: TRBD1; j_call: TRBJ2-1; cdr3_nt: TGCGCCAGCAGCCCCGGCACAGGGGGCATGGTCGGGGAGCAGTTCTTC; cdr3_aa: CASSPGTGGMVGEQFF
clone_size: few; v_call: TRBV5-5; d_call: -; j_call: TRBJ2-5; cdr3_nt: TGTGCCAGCAGCTTTCGGATGCGGGGTTGGGAGACCCAGTACTTC; cdr3_aa: CASSFRMRGWETQYF
clone_size: -; v_call: TRBV25-1; d_call: TRBD2; j_call: TRBJ2-2; cdr3_nt: TGTGCCAGCAGTCTTCCCACTGTGAGCGGGAATACCGGGGAGCTGTTTTTT; cdr3_aa: CASSLPTVSGNTGELFF
clone_size: -; v_call: TRBV6-1; d_call: -; j_call: TRBJ2-3; cdr3_nt: TGTGCCAGCAGTGAAGTCGGGTACAGCACAGATACGCAGTATTTT; cdr3_aa: CASSEVGYSTDTQYF
clone_size: -; v_call: TRBV6-1; d_call: TRBD2; j_call: TRBJ2-7; cdr3_nt: TGTGCCAGCGGGAGGGACTTCAGGTCCTACGAGCAGTACTTC; cdr3_aa: CASGRDFRSYEQYF
clone_size: few; v_call: TRBV30; d_call: -; j_call: TRBJ1-1; cdr3_nt: TGTGCCGGAAAGGGAGAGTTGTTACACAGGAACACTGAAGCTTTCTTT; cdr3_aa: CAGKGELLHRNTEAFF
clone_size: -; v_call: TRBV6-5; d_call: -; j_call: TRBJ1-4; cdr3_nt: TGTGCCAGTAGAGAGAGGGAAAGGGAAAAACTGTTTTTT; cdr3_aa: CASREREREKLFF
clone_size: -; v_call: TRBV5-1; d_call: TRBD2; j_call: TRBJ2-2; cdr3_nt: TGCGCCAGCAGCCCTCAGACTAGCTCGTATTTAACTGGGGAGCTGTTTTTT; cdr3_aa: CASSPQTSSYLTGELFF
clone_size: -; v_call: TRBV7-2; d_call: TRBD1; j_call: TRBJ2-5; cdr3_nt: TGTGCCAGCAGCACCACAGGGGGCGAAGTCACCCAGTACTTC; cdr3_aa: CASSTTGGEVTQYF
clone_size: -; v_call: TRBV11-2; d_call: TRBD2; j_call: TRBJ2-1; cdr3_nt: TGTGCCAGCAGCTTAGGTGCGGGGGAGGCCTACAATGAGCAGTTCTTC; cdr3_aa: CASSLGAGEAYNEQFF
clone_size: -; v_call: TRBV30; d_call: -; j_call: TRBJ2-4; cdr3_nt: TGTGCCTGGCATCAGGGCTCGGGCAAAAACATTCAGTACTTC; cdr3_aa: CAWHQGSGKNIQYF
clone_size: once; v_call: TRBV7-9; d_call: TRBD1; j_call: TRBJ1-2; cdr3_nt: TGTGCCAGCAGCCAACAGGGGGCGTTTAACTATGGCTACACCTTC; cdr3_aa: CASSQQGAFNYGYTF
clone_size: -; v_call: TRBV7-2; d_call: -; j_call: TRBJ2-3; cdr3_nt: TGTGCCAGCAGCTTTGGCGGGGCCAACACAGATACGCAGTATTTT; cdr3_aa: CASSFGGANTDTQYF